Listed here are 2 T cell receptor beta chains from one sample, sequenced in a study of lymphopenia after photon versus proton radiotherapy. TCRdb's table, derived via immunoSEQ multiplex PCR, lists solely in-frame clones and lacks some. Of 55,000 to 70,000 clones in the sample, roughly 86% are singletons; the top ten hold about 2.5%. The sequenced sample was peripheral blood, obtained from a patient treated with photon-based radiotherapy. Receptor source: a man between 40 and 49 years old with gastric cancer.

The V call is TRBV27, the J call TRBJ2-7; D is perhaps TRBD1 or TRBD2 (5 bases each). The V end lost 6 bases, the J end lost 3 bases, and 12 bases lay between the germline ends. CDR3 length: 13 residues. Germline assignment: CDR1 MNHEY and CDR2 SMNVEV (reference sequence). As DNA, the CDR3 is TGTGCCAGCAGCCTTCGGGACCGCTACGAGCAGTACTTC. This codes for CASSLRDRYEQYF.

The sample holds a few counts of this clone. The CDR3, as DNA: TGTGCCAGCAAAAGACAGGGCGTCTATGGCTACACCTTC. Residues: CASKRQGVYGYTF. The rearrangement uses TRBV5-4 and TRBJ1-2; 7 bases align to TRBD1. Germline V CDR1 and CDR2: SGHNT, YYREEE (reference sequence). The V and J ends lost 6 bases and 4 bases, in that order; junction bases with no gene match: 6. This CDR3 has 13 amino acids.